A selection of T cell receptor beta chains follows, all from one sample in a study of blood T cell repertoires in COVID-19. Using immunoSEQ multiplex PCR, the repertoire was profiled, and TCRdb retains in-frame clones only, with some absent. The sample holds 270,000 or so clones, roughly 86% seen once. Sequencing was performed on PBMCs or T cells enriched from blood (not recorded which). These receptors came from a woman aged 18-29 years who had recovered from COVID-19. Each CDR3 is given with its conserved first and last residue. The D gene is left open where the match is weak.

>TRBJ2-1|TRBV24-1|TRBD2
TGTGCCAACAAGGGACTAGCGGGAGGGCCGGGTGAGCAGTTCTTC
CANKGLAGGPGEQFF
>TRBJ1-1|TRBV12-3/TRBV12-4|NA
TGTGCCAGCAGCCTGGGGGGGAACACTGAAGCTTTCTTT
CASSLGGNTEAFF
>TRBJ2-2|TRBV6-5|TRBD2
TGTGCCAGCAGTCGTAGCGGGGGCACCGGGGAGCTGTTTTTT
CASSRSGGTGELFF
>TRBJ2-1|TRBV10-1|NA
TGCGCCAGCAGTGAGTCAGGCGGCAATGAGCAGTTCTTC
CASSESGGNEQFF
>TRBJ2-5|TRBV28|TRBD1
TGTGCCAGCAGCCTTGGGACAGGCAACCAAGAGACCCAGTACTTC
CASSLGTGNQETQYF
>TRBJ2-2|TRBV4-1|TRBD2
TGCGCCAGCAGTCGGACTAGCGGGAACACCGGGGAGCTGTTTTTT
CASSRTSGNTGELFF
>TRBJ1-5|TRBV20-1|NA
TGCAGTGCTAGTCCAGATAGCAATCAGCCCCAGCATTTT
CSASPDSNQPQHF
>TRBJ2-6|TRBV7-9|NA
TGTGCCAGCAGCTTGGGGGGACGAAACGTCCTGACTTTC
CASSLGGRNVLTF
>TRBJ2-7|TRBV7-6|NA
TGTGCCAGCAGCTCCGGGAGTAGCGGATCCTACGAGCAGTACTTC
CASSSGSSGSYEQYF
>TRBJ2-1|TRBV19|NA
TGTGCCACTGGTGGGGGGATTGAGCAGTTCTTC
CATGGGIEQFF
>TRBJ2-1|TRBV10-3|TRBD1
TGTGCCATCAGTGGACAGGGGACGCCGATGGATGAGCAGTTCTTC
CAISGQGTPMDEQFF
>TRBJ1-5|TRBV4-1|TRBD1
TGCGCCAGCAGCCGGACAGGGGGCGATCAGCCCCAGCATTTT
CASSRTGGDQPQHF
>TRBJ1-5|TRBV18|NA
TGTGCCAGCTCACCAACTGCGGGGGAAGGTCAGCCCCAGCATTTT
CASSPTAGEGQPQHF
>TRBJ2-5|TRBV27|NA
TGTGCCAGCAGTTTTCAGATCGGAGGTGAGACCCAGTACTTC
CASSFQIGGETQYF
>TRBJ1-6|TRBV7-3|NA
TGTGCCAGCAGCTTAAAAGCGTCCCGGGGGTCACCCCTCCACTTT
CASSLKASRGSPLHF
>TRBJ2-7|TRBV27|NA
TGTGCCAGCACCCCAGGGGGGTCAAGCGAGCAGTACTTC
CASTPGGSSEQYF
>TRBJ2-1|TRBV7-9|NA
TGTGCCAGCAGCTTAGAAAGCAGGGAGGTCGATGAGCAGTTCTTC
CASSLESREVDEQFF
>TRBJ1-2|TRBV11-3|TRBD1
TGTGCCAGCAGCTTAGTCGGACAGGGGAATGGCTACACCTTC
CASSLVGQGNGYTF
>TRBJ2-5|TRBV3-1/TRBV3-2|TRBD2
TGTGCCAGCAGCCAAGTAGCGGGGGCAGTCCAAGAGACCCAGTACTTC
CASSQVAGAVQETQYF
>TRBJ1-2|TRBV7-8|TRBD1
TGTGCCAGCAGCTTGCACAGGGGGAAGGACTATGGCTACACCTTC
CASSLHRGKDYGYTF
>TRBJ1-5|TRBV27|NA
TGTGCCAGCAGTTTCCGGGGAAATCAGCCCCAGCATTTT
CASSFRGNQPQHF
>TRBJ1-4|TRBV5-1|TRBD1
TGCGCCAGCAGTTCTCAAACAGGGGAGAATGAAAAACTGTTTTTT
CASSSQTGENEKLFF
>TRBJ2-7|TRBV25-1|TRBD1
TGTGCCAGCAGTGAATCCTTGGGACAGGGCGACGAGCAGTACTTC
CASSESLGQGDEQYF
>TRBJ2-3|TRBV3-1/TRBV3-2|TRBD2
TGTGCCAGCAGCAGCAGCGGGGGCCACTCCCGGACGCAGTATTTT
CASSSSGGHSRTQYF
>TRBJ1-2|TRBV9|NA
TGTGCCAGCAGCATCGGGGAAGGCTACACCTTC
CASSIGEGYTF
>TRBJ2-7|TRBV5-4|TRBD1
TGTGCCAGCAGCAGGGGACAGGGGTACTACGAGCAGTACTTC
CASSRGQGYYEQYF